What follows are 15 T cell receptor beta chains derived from one specimen sequenced in a study of blood T cells in healthy people across ages. The authors ran a second PCR of roughly 6 to 12 cycles using a sample-barcoded 5' primer and a J-beta primer mix. TCRdb used MiXCR to reprocess the 5' RACE reads, holding one entry per CDR3 protein. This sample yields fewer than 2,000,000 distinct CDR3 sequences, of which approximately 39% are seen a single time; 23% belongs to the top ten. The material sequenced was blood. Receptor source: a human donor in good health.

For the CDR3, the DNA is TGCGCCAGCAGCCACCCAGTCGAGGGCCACAATGAGCAGTTCTTC. Protein product: CASSHPVEGHNEQFF. The chain joins TRBV4-3 to TRBJ2-1, with a tentative D call TRBD2 (5 bases). In germline, CDR1 is LGHNA, CDR2 YSLEER. The length of the CDR3 is 15 residues. The ends were cut back, 3 bases at V and 5 bases at J, with 14 bases in the middle.

This clonotype was observed a few times. This rearrangement joins TRBV9 to TRBJ1-1, with D uncertain. CDR3 size: 13 residues. Germline V gives CDR1 SGDLS, CDR2 YYNGEE. The V and J ends lost 7 bases and 1 base respectively, with 11 bases between them. The CDR3 region is CASGNTENTEAFF. In nucleotides, the CDR3 is TGTGCCAGCGGAAATACAGAGAACACTGAAGCTTTCTTT.

This clonotype was observed a few times. The rearrangement joins TRBV7-2 to TRBJ2-3; possibly TRBD1 or TRBD2 for D (5 bases each). Trimming removed 5 bases at V and 1 base at J, with 13 bases between. Per the germline V gene, CDR1 is SGHTA and CDR2 is FQGNSA. The CDR3 contains 15 residues. The CDR3 nucleotides read TGTGCCAGCAGCCCCTTGGTGGGGGGCACAGATACGCAGTATTTT. Translating it yields CASSPLVGGTDTQYF.

The chain has TRBV4-2 and TRBJ2-5; perhaps TRBD2 as D (6 bases). The V end lost 1 base, the J end lost 5 bases, and 14 bases lay between the germline ends. The CDR3 consists of 15 residues. Germline CDR1 and CDR2: LGHNA and YNFKEQ. The CDR3 sequence is CASSQVEGSGETQYF. The CDR3 DNA reads as TGTGCCAGCAGCCAAGTCGAAGGGAGCGGGGAGACCCAGTACTTC.

This clonotype was seen at least ten times. The chain links TRBV12-3 or TRBV12-4 to TRBJ2-7; 8 positions agree with TRBD1. The CDR3 sequence is 12 residues long. V was clipped by 6 bases and J by 6 bases; unmatched bases: 4. CDR3 in amino acids: CASSFGQGEQYF. The CDR3 bases are TGTGCCAGCAGCTTCGGACAGGGCGAGCAGTACTTC.

V and J are TRBV5-1 and TRBJ1-1; 8 bases are shared with TRBD1. The junction had 12 bases not matched to a gene; V was cut back by 6 bases and J by 2 bases. The CDR3 totals 16 residues. Germline V gives CDR1 SGHRS, CDR2 YFSETQ. CDR3 sequence reads: CASKDRASVPNTEAFF. The CDR3 DNA is TGCGCCAGCAAGGACAGGGCGTCTGTCCCCAACACTGAAGCTTTCTTT.

CDR3 region: CASSLLVQSPTTNEKLFF. The CDR3 DNA reads as TGCGCCAGCAGCCTTTTGGTGCAGAGCCCTACAACTAATGAAAAACTGTTTTTT. The rearrangement joins TRBV4-1 to TRBJ1-4; D is unresolved. Germline V lookup: CDR1 MGHRA, CDR2 YSYEKL. V was pared by 4 bases and J by 0 bases, with 18 bases between. This CDR3 region has 18 residues.

V usage is TRBV4-1 and J usage is TRBJ2-7; 7 nucleotides match TRBD1. The germline V gene encodes CDR1 MGHRA and CDR2 YSYEKL. This CDR3 contains 16 residues. Losses at the gene ends were 3 bases for V and 4 bases for J; bases not matched to a gene: 12. CDR3: CASSQGQTGRGYEQYF. The CDR3 coding sequence is TGCGCCAGCAGCCAGGGTCAGACAGGGCGTGGGTACGAGCAGTACTTC.

The chain links TRBV7-2 to TRBJ2-3, with a tentative D call TRBD2 (7 bases). Between the trimmed V and J ends, which lost 5 bases and 5 bases, there was a span of 23 bases. The CDR3 is made up of 17 amino acids. CDR1 is SGHTA, CDR2 FQGNSA, per germline. The CDR3 sequence is CASSRQSGGGALDTQYF. Written as DNA, the CDR3 is TGTGCCAGCAGCCGTCAATCAGGAGGGGGGGCTTTAGATACGCAGTATTTT.

To note about this clonotype: The CDR3 carries no conserved terminal phenylalanine or tryptophan, so it likely arises from a read error. The genes are TRBV5-1 and TRBJ2-5, with D possibly TRBD1 on 5 matching bases. CDR3 length equals 13 residues. The germline gives CDR1 SGHRS, CDR2 YFSETQ. V was trimmed by 5 bases and J by 2 bases, leaving 10 bases between them. The CDR3 is CASSSDRQETQYL. CDR3 sequence (DNA): TGCGCCAGCAGTTCAGACAGACAAGAGACCCAGTACTTA.

This clonotype has more than one count but fewer than ten. The gene calls are TRBV6-6 and TRBJ1-2; a weak D match, TRBD1 (5 bases). Germline V CDR1 and CDR2: MNHNY, SVGAGI (reference sequence). Trimming removed 6 bases at V and 4 bases at J, with 12 bases between. The CDR3 sequence is 13 residues long. DNA for the CDR3: TGTGCCAGCAGGGATCAGGGCGGCTATGGCTACACCTTC. Amino acid sequence: CASRDQGGYGYTF.

This rearrangement joins TRBV7-2 to TRBJ1-2; TRBD1 matches 10 bases. The CDR3 sequence is 14 residues long. From germline, CDR1 is SGHTA and CDR2 FQGNSA. The trim removed 4 bases at V and 6 bases at J, leaving 5 bases unmatched. CDR3 sequence: CASSYGQGENGYTF. The CDR3 bases are TGTGCCAGCAGCTATGGACAGGGGGAGAATGGCTACACCTTC.

In this sample, this clonotype turned up a few times. J is TRBJ2-5 and V is TRBV7-8; D possibly corresponds to TRBD1 (6 bases). The CDR3 is 16 amino acids. The germline gives CDR1 SGHVS, CDR2 FQNEAQ. V was trimmed by 4 bases and J by 1 base, leaving 16 bases between them. DNA for the CDR3: TGTGCCAGCAGCTCCTTGAACAGGGCGGTCCAAGAGACCCAGTACTTC. Its protein product is CASSSLNRAVQETQYF.

This sequence joins TRBV25-1 and TRBJ2-7, with 12 bases aligning to TRBD1. V was pared by 8 bases and J by 5 bases, with 16 bases of the junction left unmatched. This CDR3 has 17 residues. Germline V lookup: CDR1 MGHDK, CDR2 SYGVNS. The CDR3 nucleotides read TGTGCCAGCCCGGGGGACAGGGGGCAATTGCATTCGGACGAGCAGTACTTC. This sequence encodes CASPGDRGQLHSDEQYF.

V is TRBV7-2 and J is TRBJ1-2, with TRBD1 identical over 9 bases. Per the germline V gene, CDR1 is SGHTA and CDR2 is FQGNSA. J lost 3 bases, V lost 4 bases, and 18 bases had no gene match. The CDR3 runs 19 residues. The CDR3 bases are TGTGCCAGCAGCTCCTATGCCGGGACAGGGCTTATAATCGACTATGGCTACACCTTC. Translating gives CASSSYAGTGLIIDYGYTF.